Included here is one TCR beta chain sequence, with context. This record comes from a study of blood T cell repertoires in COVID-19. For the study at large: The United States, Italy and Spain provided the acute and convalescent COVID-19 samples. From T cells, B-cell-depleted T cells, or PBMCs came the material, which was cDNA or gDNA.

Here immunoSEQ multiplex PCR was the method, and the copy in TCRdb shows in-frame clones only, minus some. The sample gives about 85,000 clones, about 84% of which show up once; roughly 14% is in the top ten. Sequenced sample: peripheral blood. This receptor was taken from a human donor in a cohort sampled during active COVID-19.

CDR3 sequence reads: CASNQGQGTDTQYF. The CDR3 region has the DNA TGTGCCAGCAACCAAGGACAGGGCACAGATACGCAGTATTTT. V gene TRBV7-3 combines with J gene TRBJ2-3, with 7 bases matching TRBD1. Germline CDR1 is SGHTA and CDR2 is FQGTGA. Losses at the gene ends were 7 bases for V and 1 base for J; bases not matched to a gene: 5. The CDR3 contains 14 residues. Supplemented by reference TRBV7-3 and TRBJ2-3, the full variable domain reads GAGVSQTPSNKVTEKGKYVELRCDPISGHTALYWYRQSLGQGPEFLIYFQGTGAADDSGLPNDRFFAVRPEGSVSTLKIQRTERGDSAVYLCASNQGQGTDTQYFGPGTRLTVL.